This entry concerns a single TCR beta chain. This specimen belongs to a study of blood T cell repertoires in COVID-19. Across the study: Specimens from acute and convalescent COVID-19 originated in the United States, Italy and Spain. PBMCs, B-cell-depleted T cells, or T cells were the source of the cDNA or gDNA that made up the material.

In the original workflow: Researchers report that nucleated cell counts were estimated from reference gene primer amplification. Sequencing used immunoSEQ multiplex PCR; TCRdb keeps in-frame clones, though not all of them. D and trimming were read from the DNA, whereas the V and J calls and clone size are those reported in that table. The repertoire has 45,000 to 55,000 clones, 70% to 90% of them found once; the top ten carry 25% to 30%. CDR3 length: 15 residues. V was pared by 0 bases and J by 1 base, with 2 bases of the junction left unmatched. Input material: peripheral blood. The receptor was isolated from a human donor in a cohort sampled during active COVID-19. The rearrangement joins TRBV5-3 to TRBJ2-3, with 7 bases that match TRBD2. TRBV5-3 is known as an ORF, though its function is uncertain. The DNA for the CDR3 is TGTGCCAGAAGCTTGGGACGGGGGGGCACAGATACGCAGTATTTT. Protein: CARSLGRGGTDTQYF.